This TCR beta chain is from a study of neurological immune-mediated disorders. The study's findings and limits: CDR3 amino acid sequences of expanded clones were not shared across subjects, a result suggesting private repertoires in all groups.

The sample holds many counts of this clonotype. As yet, its antigen is unknown. A single run covered 15-18 subjects with over 200 million TCR-beta sequences. One entry per CDR3 protein, called by TCRdb with MiXCR from the 5' RACE reads. The table lists more than 70,000 distinct CDR3 sequences, more than 8.5% of them singletons. The sample's time point: longitudinal time-point 1 (baseline). 2 million PBMCs stored at -80 C were the source of the unsorted libraries. The CDR3 totals 15 residues. The ends lost 7 bases at V and 3 bases at J; junction bases unmatched: 12. Germline CDR1 reads DFQATT; CDR2 reads SNEGSKA (reference sequence).

This rearrangement joins TRBV20-1 to TRBJ2-3; 8 bases align to TRBD1. The sequenced sample was PBMCs. This TCR was recovered from a man aged 25-45 years in good health. Here the CDR3 reads CSVGPSDRETDTQYF. CDR3 sequence (DNA): TGCAGTGTGGGGCCCTCGGACAGGGAGACAGATACGCAGTATTTT.